These T cell receptor beta chains were read from a single sample in a study of T cell changes during pregnancy in multiple sclerosis. Here immunoSEQ multiplex PCR was the method, and the copy in TCRdb shows in-frame clones only, minus some. The repertoire includes roughly 30,000 clones, just over 85% of them detected once, and about 0.74% sits in the top ten. This material consisted of CD4+ T cells from peripheral blood mononuclear cells, taken in the first trimester of pregnancy. The receptors stem from a female donor in good health, enrolled as a control in a pregnancy study. CDR3s include the opening cysteine and the closing phenylalanine or tryptophan. A D gene is named only where the DNA matches it firmly. Rows give clone size only sometimes, using once, few, many, or a class for an expanded clone.

d_gene	v_gene	abundance	j_gene	CDR3aa	CDR3nt
-	TRBV19	once	TRBJ1-2	CASSIGQREGYTF	TGTGCCAGTAGTATAGGTCAGCGGGAGGGCTACACCTTC
-	TRBV7-2	-	TRBJ2-7	CASSFWQGNEQYF	TGTGCCAGCAGCTTTTGGCAGGGTAACGAGCAGTACTTC
TRBD2	TRBV9	-	TRBJ2-1	CASAGDLELNEQFF	TGTGCCTCAGCGGGGGACCTAGAACTCAATGAGCAGTTCTTC
-	TRBV25-1	-	TRBJ1-4	CASSATTTASNEKLFF	TGTGCCAGCAGTGCCACAACGACAGCCTCAAATGAAAAACTGTTTTTT
-	TRBV18	-	TRBJ1-1	CASSPAVDRIPNTEAFF	TGTGCCAGCTCACCCGCGGTTGACCGAATCCCAAACACTGAAGCTTTCTTT
-	TRBV10-1	-	TRBJ1-5	CASRGRANQPQHF	TGCGCCAGCAGGGGCAGGGCAAATCAGCCCCAGCATTTT
TRBD1	TRBV19	once	TRBJ1-2	CASSLGQGQGYTF	TGTGCCAGTAGTCTAGGACAGGGTCAAGGCTACACCTTC
-	TRBV6-5	once	TRBJ1-3	CASRRGAGNTIYF	TGTGCCAGCAGACGGGGTGCCGGAAACACCATATATTTT
-	TRBV5-4	once	TRBJ1-6	CASSLGTRSSPLHF	TGTGCCAGCAGCTTGGGGACAAGGAGTTCACCCCTCCACTTT
TRBD1	TRBV20-1	-	TRBJ2-3	CSARSPGQDYF	TGCAGTGCTAGATCTCCGGGACAGGACTATTTT